The rows below give T cell receptor beta chains drawn from one sample of a study of response to subunit inactivated influenza vaccine. A single record per CDR3 protein comes from TCRdb applying MiXCR to the RT-PCR reads. The sample includes just over 300,000 distinct CDR3 sequences, about a fifth of them seen just once. This specimen consisted of PBMCs from blood, obtained less than 22 months after vaccination. These receptors were taken from a man aged 45 to 70 who received an inactivated influenza vaccine. The CDR3 runs from the conserved cysteine through the conserved F or W. A D gene is named only where the DNA matches it firmly. Only part of the rows carry a size: once, few, many, or a class if the clone is expanded.

CASSPGLYSPLHF	TGTGCCAGCAGCCCAGGGCTTTATTCACCCCTCCACTTT	TRBJ1-6	many	TRBV28	NA
CASSSVSTEAFF	TGTGCCAGCAGCTCCGTGAGCACTGAAGCTTTCTTT	TRBJ1-1	NA	TRBV7-2	NA
CSVGGTRENTGELLF	TGCAGCGTTGGAGGGACCAGGGAGAACACCGGGGAGCTGTTATTT	TRBJ2-2	NA	TRBV29-1	NA
CSARVTGDGELFF	TGCAGTGCTAGAGTTACGGGAGATGGGGAGCTGTTTTTT	TRBJ2-2	few	TRBV20-1	NA
CASSQGAGGTEAFF	TGTGCCAGCAGCCAAGGTGCGGGGGGGACTGAAGCTTTCTTT	TRBJ1-1	NA	TRBV4-2	NA
CSAPSEGSQPQHF	TGCAGTGCTCCCTCCGAGGGGAGTCAGCCCCAGCATTTT	TRBJ1-5	NA	TRBV20-1	NA
CASSLGRHTDTQYF	TGTGCCAGCAGCTTAGGCCGGCACACAGATACGCAGTATTTT	TRBJ2-3	NA	TRBV7-9	NA
CASSVGLAGGGYNEQFF	TGTGCCAGCAGCGTAGGATTAGCGGGAGGGGGATACAATGAGCAGTTCTTC	TRBJ2-1	NA	TRBV9	TRBD2
CSASQGEKLFF	TGCAGTGCTAGTCAGGGTGAAAAACTGTTTTTT	TRBJ1-4	NA	TRBV20-1	NA
CASSLQSTGPPGLAGKFYNEQFF	TGCGCCAGCAGCCTTCAATCGACGGGCCCACCGGGACTAGCGGGAAAGTTTTACAATGAGCAGTTCTTC	TRBJ2-1	once	TRBV5-1	TRBD2
CASTYLGSSPLHF	TGTGCCAGCACCTACCTGGGGAGCTCACCCCTCCACTTT	TRBJ1-6	few	TRBV6-2/TRBV6-3	NA
CATKFLAYNEQFF	TGTGCCACCAAGTTTCTAGCCTACAATGAGCAGTTCTTC	TRBJ2-1	few	TRBV24-1	NA
CASKLAGPTDTQYF	TGCGCCAGTAAGCTAGCGGGCCCCACAGATACGCAGTATTTT	TRBJ2-3	NA	TRBV5-1	TRBD2
CASSYRTRTANTEAFF	TGTGCCAGCAGTTACCGTACTCGGACGGCGAACACTGAAGCTTTCTTT	TRBJ1-1	few	TRBV6-5	NA
CATSKGGDTQYF	TGTGCCACCAGCAAGGGAGGCGATACGCAGTATTTT	TRBJ2-3	many	TRBV15	NA
CAISAFFSEQYF	TGTGCCATCAGCGCGTTCTTCAGCGAGCAGTACTTC	TRBJ2-7	NA	TRBV10-3	NA
CASSLEGAATPINYGYTF	TGTGCCAGCAGCTTGGAGGGGGCGGCTACCCCCATAAACTATGGCTACACCTTC	TRBJ1-2	many	TRBV11-1	TRBD1
CSAPLGTSGNTIYF	TGCAGTGCTCCCCTCGGTACCTCTGGAAACACCATATATTTT	TRBJ1-3	NA	TRBV20-1	NA
CSVEAPPGTGTYEQYF	TGCAGCGTTGAAGCTCCGCCCGGGACAGGGACCTACGAGCAGTACTTC	TRBJ2-7	NA	TRBV29-1	TRBD1
CASSLALVGVRGAFF	TGTGCCAGCAGCTTAGCGCTCGTGGGGGTCAGGGGAGCTTTCTTT	TRBJ1-1	NA	TRBV7-2	NA
CASSPIYGSTGELFF	TGTGCCAGCAGTCCCATCTATGGTTCCACCGGGGAGCTGTTTTTT	TRBJ2-2	few	TRBV12-3/TRBV12-4	NA
CAISSSNYGYTF	TGTGCCATCAGTAGTTCTAACTATGGCTACACCTTC	TRBJ1-2	NA	TRBV10-3	NA
CASSLAGTGSPETQYF	TGCGCCAGCAGCTTAGCCGGGACAGGGTCCCCAGAGACCCAGTACTTC	TRBJ2-5	few	TRBV5-1	TRBD1
CASSPRDGTYNEQFF	TGTGCCAGCTCACCGAGGGACGGGACCTACAATGAGCAGTTCTTC	TRBJ2-1	NA	TRBV18	NA
CASRVGAATNYGYTF	TGTGCCAGCAGGGTCGGGGCCGCCACTAACTATGGCTACACCTTC	TRBJ1-2	few	TRBV12-3/TRBV12-4	NA
CASSQDWGVGSPLHF	TGCGCCAGCAGCCAAGATTGGGGGGTCGGGTCACCCCTCCACTTT	TRBJ1-6	few	TRBV4-3	NA
CASSYPGLSNTEAFF	TGTGCCAGCAGTTACCCCGGACTCTCGAACACTGAAGCTTTCTTT	TRBJ1-1	many	TRBV6-2/TRBV6-3	NA
CASSLAEGRSSQYF	TGTGCCAGCAGCTTAGCGGAGGGTCGGTCGTCGCAGTATTTT	TRBJ2-3	NA	TRBV7-2	NA
CASSDLGQNTDTQYF	TGCGCCAGCAGTGATCTTGGACAAAACACAGATACGCAGTATTTT	TRBJ2-3	few	TRBV5-1	NA
CASRTESSGNTIYF	TGTGCCAGCAGGACGGAGAGCTCTGGAAACACCATATATTTT	TRBJ1-3	few	TRBV12-3/TRBV12-4	NA
CATTGQGFHEQFF	TGTGCCACTACGGGACAGGGATTCCATGAGCAGTTCTTC	TRBJ2-1	NA	TRBV2	TRBD1